One and the same sample provided the 27 T cell receptor beta chains below, sequenced in a study of monozygotic twins with inflammatory bowel disease. With the 5' RACE reads reprocessed, TCRdb shows one record per CDR3 protein and no DNA. Seen in this sample are over 200,000 distinct CDR3 sequences; the ten most common clones hold around 1.5%. Input material: blood. The receptors were gathered from a human donor with ulcerative colitis or Crohn's disease, or a healthy co-twin of an affected twin (not recorded which).

The chain combines TRBV12-3 or TRBV12-4 with TRBJ1-2; TCRdb returns TRBD1, unconfirmable since there is no DNA. The CDR3 extends over 15 amino acids. CDR3 protein: CASSYGTGFNYGYTF.

V usage is TRBV12-3 or TRBV12-4 and J usage is TRBJ2-5; the D call from TCRdb, TRBD2, cannot be confirmed without DNA. The CDR3 is 14 residues long. CDR3 loop: CASREGWREETQYF.

This chain links TRBV5-1 with TRBJ2-1. CDR3 length: 16 amino acids. The germline gives CDR1 SGHRS, CDR2 YFSETQ. The CDR3 spells CASSLGWESSYNEQFF.

This chain joins TRBV6-1 and TRBJ1-6; TCRdb's assignment of TRBD1 cannot be checked, as there is no DNA. The germline gives CDR1 MNHNS, CDR2 SASEGT. CDR3 length equals 15 residues. This CDR3 is CASSETDNTISPLHF.

The chain joins TRBV5-4 to TRBJ2-3; TCRdb selects TRBD1, and the lack of DNA leaves this call unchecked. The CDR3 is 16 amino acids. Germline V gene lookup returns CDR1 SGHNT and CDR2 YYREEE (reference sequence). Here the CDR3 reads CASSPPVSPSTDTQYF.

The rearrangement uses TRBV5-1 and TRBJ2-1; TCRdb names TRBD2, which stays unverified in the absence of DNA. Germline CDR1 reads SGHRS; CDR2 reads YFSETQ. This CDR3 is built from 15 residues. CDR3 protein: CASSSSSGGANEQFF.

CDR3: CSVGQGTYNEQFF. This chain uses TRBV29-1 with TRBJ2-1; TCRdb reports TRBD1, a call that lacks DNA to check it against. CDR1 is SQVTM, CDR2 ANQGSEA, per germline. The CDR3 is made up of 13 amino acids.

The CDR3: CASSFSGGASNEQFF. The rearrangement links TRBV5-1 to TRBJ2-1; the D gene TCRdb calls, TRBD2, cannot be checked with no DNA. The CDR3 loop spans 15 amino acids. The germline CDR1 and CDR2 sequences are SGHRS and YFSETQ.

CDR3 amino acids: CASTNSQNNEQFF. The rearrangement joins TRBV6-6 to TRBJ2-1. Per germline, CDR1 MNHNY and CDR2 SVGAGI (reference sequence). The CDR3 totals 13 residues.

This chain connects TRBV12-3 or TRBV12-4 to TRBJ2-5; no DNA is available, so the TRBD2 call from TCRdb remains unchecked. The CDR3 extends over 16 amino acids. The CDR3 reads CASSPTGLGGSETQYF.

The CDR3 spells CASSLAGGRNQPQHF. The gene calls are TRBV5-5 and TRBJ1-5. The CDR3 has 15 amino acids. Germline V CDR1 and CDR2: SGHKS, YYEKEE (reference sequence).

The rearrangement links TRBV7-9 to TRBJ2-1; TCRdb calls TRBD2, which cannot be checked without DNA. Germline CDR1 is SEHNR and CDR2 is FQNEAQ (reference sequence). The CDR3 covers 16 residues. The CDR3 is CASSLVEGLGYNEQFF.

The CDR3 region is CASTEKQGRSTDTQYF. The genes are TRBV6-1 and TRBJ2-3; TCRdb gives TRBD1 as the D gene, but with no DNA this cannot be confirmed. The CDR3 totals 16 residues. In germline, CDR1 is MNHNS, CDR2 SASEGT.

The V call is TRBV2, the J call TRBJ1-1. This CDR3 region has 14 residues. The germline CDR1 and CDR2 sequences are SNHLY and FYNNEI. The CDR3 spells CASSETTAPGLGFF.

The rearrangement joins TRBV3-1 to TRBJ1-4; TCRdb names TRBD1, which stays unverified in the absence of DNA. The length of the CDR3 is 14 residues. In germline, CDR1 is LGHDT, CDR2 YNNKEL (reference sequence). The chain's CDR3 is CASTPGTDYGKLFF.

The chain's CDR3 is CSAVERTAFYGYTF. This chain joins TRBV20-1 and TRBJ1-2. Germline V gene data show CDR1 as DFQATT and CDR2 as SNEGSKA (reference sequence). The CDR3 loop spans 14 amino acids.

This chain links TRBV21-1 with TRBJ1-5; TCRdb's assignment of TRBD1 cannot be checked, as there is no DNA. TRBV21-1 is noted as a pseudogene. The CDR3 is made up of 19 amino acids. The CDR3 reads CASSRVISGEVAPPQPQHF.

The genes are TRBV5-5 and TRBJ2-1; without DNA, the TCRdb call of TRBD2 cannot be checked. The CDR3 is 15 amino acids. Germline values: CDR1 SGHKS, CDR2 YYEKEE (reference sequence). The CDR3 spells CASSLGLLVPDEQFF.

The gene calls are TRBV5-1 and TRBJ2-3; TCRdb's assignment of TRBD1 cannot be checked, as there is no DNA. Germline V gene sequence: CDR1 SGHRS, CDR2 YFSETQ. The CDR3 length is 16 residues. CDR3 amino acids: CASSLARTGSTDTQYF.

The V and J genes are TRBV15 and TRBJ2-7; TCRdb's D gene call, TRBD1, goes unchecked for lack of DNA. This CDR3 comprises 14 residues. CDR1 and CDR2 from the germline V gene are LNHNV and YYDKDF (reference sequence). CDR3: CATSNRDTTYEQYF.

The gene calls are TRBV5-1 and TRBJ2-3; TCRdb designates TRBD1, a call that cannot be tested without DNA. The CDR3 is 15 residues long. Germline values: CDR1 SGHRS, CDR2 YFSETQ. CDR3 amino acids: CASSFGQGPTDTQYF.

J is TRBJ2-3 and V is TRBV6-6. Germline CDR1 reads MNHNY; CDR2 reads SVGAGI (reference sequence). This CDR3 region has 12 residues. The CDR3 region is CASSYMGDTQYF.

Here the CDR3 reads CASSPRDRLAGANVLTF. J is TRBJ2-6 and V is TRBV18; TCRdb calls TRBD1, which cannot be checked without DNA. The germline V gene has CDR1 KGHSH and CDR2 LQKENI. The CDR3 is 17 residues long.

The chain joins TRBV20-1 to TRBJ2-7; TCRdb lists TRBD2, though no DNA is available to test this call. The germline V gene has CDR1 DFQATT and CDR2 SNEGSKA (reference sequence). This CDR3 is built from 13 residues. The CDR3 spells CSAERGDSYEQYF.

J is TRBJ2-7 and V is TRBV20-1; without DNA, the TCRdb call of TRBD1 cannot be checked. The V gene's germline CDR1 is DFQATT and CDR2 SNEGSKA (reference sequence). This CDR3 region has 13 residues. This CDR3 is CSARTGALDEQYF.

The chain combines TRBV2 with TRBJ2-2. Germline CDR1 is SNHLY and CDR2 is FYNNEI. CDR3 length: 13 amino acids. CDR3 sequence reads: CASNGVFLEELFF.

The rearrangement uses TRBV7-3 and TRBJ1-1; the D gene TCRdb calls, TRBD1, cannot be checked with no DNA. CDR3 length: 18 amino acids. Per the germline V gene, CDR1 is SGHTA and CDR2 is FQGTGA. The chain's CDR3 is CASSLIGQGASSLSEAFF.